A selection of T cell receptor beta chains follows, all from one sample in a study of blood T cell repertoires in COVID-19. Profiling relied on immunoSEQ multiplex PCR, and the TCRdb table lists in-frame clones only, not all of them. The sample comprises around 170,000 clones, around 92% of which are singletons, and less than 3% rests with the top ten. Sequencing used peripheral blood. These receptors all come from a man in his 60s with acute or convalescent COVID-19. Both conserved end residues are part of each CDR3. The D gene is left open where the match is weak. Only some rows state a clone size, as once, few, many or a class for expanded clones.

V gene	J gene	D gene	clone size	CDR3 protein	CDR3 DNA
TRBV7-2	TRBJ2-1	.	.	CASSLVVTEEQFF	TGTGCCAGCAGCTTAGTGGTTACTGAAGAGCAGTTCTTC
TRBV5-5	TRBJ2-2	.	.	CASSLGGATGELFF	TGTGCCAGCAGCTTAGGGGGGGCGACCGGGGAGCTGTTTTTT
TRBV18	TRBJ1-1	.	.	CASSSSRVGNTEAFF	TGTGCCAGCTCATCTTCACGGGTGGGGAACACTGAAGCTTTCTTT
TRBV6-5	TRBJ1-1	TRBD1	few	CASSFDRGSNTEAFF	TGTGCCAGCAGTTTCGACAGGGGATCGAACACTGAAGCTTTCTTT
TRBV6-2/TRBV6-3	TRBJ1-5	.	.	CASSYTRQEPQHF	TGTGCCAGCAGTTACACAAGACAGGAGCCCCAGCATTTT
TRBV11-2	TRBJ2-1	.	.	CASSLEVGTYNEQFF	TGTGCCAGCAGCTTAGAAGTGGGGACTTACAATGAGCAGTTCTTC
TRBV5-1	TRBJ2-7	TRBD1	.	CASSRGQGTDEQYF	TGCGCCAGCAGCCGGGGACAGGGGACAGACGAGCAGTACTTC
TRBV12-5	TRBJ1-5	.	.	CASGLVNVDRSIRQPQHF	TGTGCTAGTGGTTTGGTGAACGTCGACAGATCTATCCGTCAGCCCCAGCATTTT
TRBV7-9	TRBJ1-1	.	few	CASSLGSGFRTEAFF	TGTGCCAGCAGCTTAGGGTCCGGGTTCCGCACTGAAGCTTTCTTT
TRBV7-8	TRBJ2-7	.	.	CASSLAVTGTYEQYF	TGTGCCAGCAGCTTAGCCGTTACAGGAACCTACGAGCAGTACTTC
TRBV25-1	TRBJ1-3	TRBD1	.	CASSGLGRGHAGNTIYF	TGTGCCAGCAGTGGTCTCGGTAGGGGGCATGCTGGAAACACCATATATTTT
TRBV6-4	TRBJ2-2	.	.	CASSDSRGTGELFF	TGTGCCAGCAGTGACTCTCGGGGAACCGGGGAGCTGTTTTTT
TRBV19	TRBJ2-2	.	once	CASRLGVGNTGELFF	TGTGCCAGTAGGTTGGGCGTGGGGAACACCGGGGAGCTGTTTTTT
TRBV5-1	TRBJ1-1	.	.	CASSSMTVNTEAFF	TGCGCCAGCAGCTCAATGACAGTGAACACTGAAGCTTTCTTT
TRBV28	TRBJ2-3	.	.	CASTALGALGDTQYF	TGTGCCAGCACCGCCCTGGGGGCGCTCGGAGATACGCAGTATTTT
TRBV20-1	TRBJ2-2	TRBD2	.	CSASQSAGGTSNTGELFF	TGCAGTGCTAGTCAGTCAGCGGGGGGAACCTCGAACACCGGGGAGCTGTTTTTT
TRBV6-1	TRBJ2-2	TRBD2	.	CASSEAGIAGVRRGELFF	TGTGCCAGCAGTGAAGCGGGCATAGCGGGGGTACGCAGGGGGGAGCTGTTTTTT
TRBV27	TRBJ1-5	.	.	CASSRVGQPQHF	TGTGCCAGCAGTCGAGTCGGGCAGCCCCAGCATTTT
TRBV2	TRBJ1-2	.	.	CASSESTGSGYTF	TGTGCCAGCAGTGAAAGCACAGGAAGCGGCTACACCTTC
TRBV19	TRBJ1-2	.	.	CASSNTGAYYGYTF	TGTGCCAGTAGTAACACAGGAGCGTATTATGGCTACACCTTC
TRBV10-2	TRBJ1-1	TRBD1	.	CASKTGGFVTEAFF	TGCGCCAGCAAGACAGGGGGCTTTGTCACTGAAGCTTTCTTT
TRBV27	TRBJ1-6	.	.	CASSFWRGGSINSPLHF	TGTGCCAGCAGTTTTTGGAGGGGTGGCAGTATTAATTCACCCCTCCACTTT
TRBV30	TRBJ1-2	TRBD1	.	CAWSPPGTGSGYTF	TGTGCCTGGAGTCCCCCCGGGACAGGGAGTGGCTACACCTTC
TRBV6-5	TRBJ1-3	TRBD1	.	CASSYSGQSGNTIYF	TGTGCCAGCAGTTACTCGGGACAGTCTGGAAACACCATATATTTT
TRBV4-1	TRBJ1-6	TRBD1	once	CASSQLPGTEHSPLHF	TGCGCCAGCAGCCAACTTCCCGGGACAGAACATTCACCCCTCCACTTT
TRBV19	TRBJ2-7	.	.	CASSIRGGGSYEQYF	TGTGCCAGTAGTATACGGGGAGGGGGCTCCTACGAGCAGTACTTC
TRBV27	TRBJ2-1	.	.	CASWAYNEQFF	TGTGCTTCGTGGGCTTACAATGAGCAGTTCTTC
TRBV27	TRBJ1-1	.	.	CASSLLVRGTGTEAFF	TGTGCCAGCAGTTTGCTGGTAAGGGGGACGGGCACTGAAGCTTTCTTT
TRBV19	TRBJ2-3	TRBD2	.	CASSIGSGGLTDTQYF	TGTGCCAGTAGTATAGGATCCGGGGGGTTGACAGATACGCAGTATTTT
TRBV30	TRBJ2-1	TRBD2	.	CAWSVLGRDEQFF	TGTGCCTGGAGTGTACTAGGGAGGGATGAGCAGTTCTTC
TRBV27	TRBJ1-2	TRBD1	.	CASSLSGTAVYGYTF	TGTGCCAGCAGTTTATCGGGGACAGCAGTCTATGGCTACACCTTC
TRBV9	TRBJ1-1	TRBD1	.	CASSAWTGGNTEAFF	TGTGCCAGCAGCGCCTGGACAGGGGGAAACACTGAAGCTTTCTTT
TRBV7-2	TRBJ2-5	TRBD1	.	CASSSDRGRGRRETQYF	TGTGCCAGCAGCTCAGACAGGGGGCGCGGGAGAAGAGAGACCCAGTACTTC
TRBV24-1	TRBJ1-3	.	.	CATSDPSSGNTIYF	TGTGCCACCAGTGATCCCAGCTCTGGAAACACCATATATTTT
TRBV3-1/TRBV3-2	TRBJ2-2	TRBD2	.	CASSNLGLATGELFF	TGTGCCAGCAGCAACCTCGGACTAGCGACCGGGGAGCTGTTTTTT
TRBV30	TRBJ1-4	.	.	CAWKVGLTAREKLFF	TGTGCCTGGAAGGTTGGGCTGACAGCTAGGGAAAAACTGTTTTTT
TRBV4-1	TRBJ1-2	TRBD1	.	CASSPYPLPVYRGDGYTF	TGCGCCAGCAGTCCATATCCTCTACCTGTGTACAGGGGTGATGGCTACACCTTC
TRBV4-3	TRBJ2-6	TRBD2	.	CASSQEGGAGANVLTF	TGCGCCAGCAGCCAAGAGGGAGGGGCTGGGGCCAACGTCCTGACTTTC
TRBV4-1	TRBJ1-5	TRBD1	.	CASSQRGQYSNQPQHF	TGCGCCAGCAGCCAGAGGGGACAGTATAGCAATCAGCCCCAGCATTTT
TRBV9	TRBJ2-7	.	.	CASRRKVPTPDEQYF	TGTGCCAGCAGAAGAAAGGTCCCGACTCCTGACGAGCAGTACTTC
TRBV6-2/TRBV6-3	TRBJ1-2	.	.	CASSYTGTNANYGYTF	TGTGCCAGCAGTTACACGGGAACAAATGCTAACTATGGCTACACCTTC
TRBV4-1	TRBJ2-7	.	.	CASSQYTGSYEQYF	TGCGCCAGCAGCCAATATACAGGGTCCTACGAGCAGTACTTC
TRBV2	TRBJ2-3	TRBD1	.	CASSPGTGRRDTQYF	TGTGCCAGCAGTCCCGGGACAGGGAGAAGGGATACGCAGTATTTT
TRBV5-4	TRBJ2-6	.	.	CASSLEESVAANVLTF	TGTGCCAGCAGCTTGGAAGAATCGGTTGCGGCCAACGTCCTGACTTTC
TRBV10-3	TRBJ1-1	TRBD1	.	CAIRTTGDVNTEAFF	TGTGCCATCAGAACAACAGGGGACGTAAACACTGAAGCTTTCTTT